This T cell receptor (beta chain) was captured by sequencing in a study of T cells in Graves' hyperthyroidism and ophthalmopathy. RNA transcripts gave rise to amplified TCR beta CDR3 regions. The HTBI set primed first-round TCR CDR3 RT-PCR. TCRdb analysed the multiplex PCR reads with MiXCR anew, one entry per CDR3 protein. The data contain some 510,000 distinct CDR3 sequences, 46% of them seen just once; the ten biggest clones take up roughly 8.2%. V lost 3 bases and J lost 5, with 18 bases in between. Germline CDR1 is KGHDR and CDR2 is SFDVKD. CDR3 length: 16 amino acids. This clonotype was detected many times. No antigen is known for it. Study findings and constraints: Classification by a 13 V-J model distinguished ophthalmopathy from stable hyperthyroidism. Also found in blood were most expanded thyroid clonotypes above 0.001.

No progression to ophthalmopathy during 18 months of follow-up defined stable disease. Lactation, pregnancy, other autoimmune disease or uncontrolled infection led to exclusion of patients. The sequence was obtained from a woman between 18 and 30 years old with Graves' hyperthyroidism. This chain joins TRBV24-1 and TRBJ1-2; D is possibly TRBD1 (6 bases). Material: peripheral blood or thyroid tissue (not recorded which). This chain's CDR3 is CATSDESQGNYYGYTF. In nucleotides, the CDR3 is TGTGCCACCAGTGATGAATCTCAGGGGAACTATTATGGCTACACCTTC.